These 17 T cell receptor beta chains came from one sample sequenced in a study of tumor-infiltrating lymphocytes in primary liver carcinoma. Both RNA and DNA were isolated together from about 19-30 mg of bulk tissue that had not been sorted. A primer matching the constant region was used to make TCR beta cDNA from approximately 500 ng of total RNA. Libraries for TCR beta were built through three nested multiplex PCR rounds, which together made up a slightly modified ARM-PCR procedure. It was with TRBV1-TRBV30 forward primers and a C-beta reverse primer that the first two PCR rounds were run, at roughly 11 cycles each. Each CDR3 protein gets one entry after TCRdb re-called the multiplex PCR reads with MiXCR. This table has about 120,000 distinct CDR3 sequences, approximately 71% appearing once. The sequenced sample consisted of tumor-adjacent normal liver tissue. The source of these receptors is a woman aged 55-70 years with primary liver carcinoma and hepatitis B virus infection.

This chain links TRBV7-2 with TRBJ2-5; 8 bases are shared with TRBD2. V was clipped by 5 bases and J by 5 bases; unmatched bases: 13. CDR3 length: 16 residues. Per the germline V gene, CDR1 is SGHTA and CDR2 is FQGNSA. The CDR3 DNA reads TGTGCCAGCAGCCACCTTAGGACTAGCCCATTGGAGACCCAGTACTTC. The encoded protein is CASSHLRTSPLETQYF.

For this clonotype: Given the absence of the conserved phenylalanine or tryptophan at the CDR3 end, a read error is likely. The DNA is omitted, as the CDR3 cannot be located on it reliably, and the CDR3 follows TCRdb's listing. The chain combines TRBV6-2 or TRBV6-3 with TRBJ2-1; TRBD2 is taken as the D call from the table, unchecked against the DNA. Germline V gene data show CDR1 as MNHEY and CDR2 as SVGEGT. The CDR3 is 15 residues long, counting both termini. The CDR3 region is CVSSSPGTSGTSQFL.

Turning to this clonotype: The conserved closing phenylalanine or tryptophan is absent in this CDR3, likely reflecting a read error. CDR3 nucleotides: TGTGCCATCGGTGAGGCCCGACTAGCGGGAGAGTCGGACATTCAGTACTTA. It encodes CAIGEARLAGESDIQYL. The chain has TRBV10-3 and TRBJ2-4, with TRBD2 matching 12 bases. The germline gives CDR1 ENHRY, CDR2 SYGVKD. This CDR3 has 17 amino acids.

In regard to this clonotype: The CDR3 ends on some other residue instead of the conserved phenylalanine or tryptophan, so this is likely a read error. The chain combines TRBV11-2 with TRBJ1-2, with 7 nucleotides matching TRBD1. CDR1 SGHAT and CDR2 FQNNGV come from the germline V gene. V lost 0 bases and J lost 8; bases outside the gene matches: 6. The CDR3 is made up of 14 amino acids. The CDR3 loop is CASSLETGNVGYTP. The CDR3 coding sequence is TGTGCCAGCAGCTTAGAGACAGGGAACGTAGGCTACACCCCC.

This clonotype was observed at least ten times. This chain links TRBV28 with TRBJ1-1, with D possibly being TRBD1 (6 bases). CDR3 length equals 12 residues. Germline-derived CDR1 and CDR2 are MDHEN and SYDVKM. Deletions cut 6 bases from V and 6 bases from J, with 11 bases between. DNA of the CDR3: TGTGCCAGCAGCCACAGGGTTTCTGAAGCTTTCTTT. Translated, it gives CASSHRVSEAFF.

This clonotype occurred a few times. This may arise from a read error, as a much more abundant clone is one base away. CDR3 nucleotide sequence: TGCGCCTGCAGCGTGACGGTCGTTCGGGATGAGCAGTTCTTC. Its protein is CACSVTVVRDEQFF. The chain couples TRBV5-1 to TRBJ2-1; D is unresolved. Germline CDR1 is SGHRS and CDR2 is YFSETQ. The length of the CDR3 is 14 residues.

J is TRBJ1-4 and V is TRBV19, with D perhaps TRBD1 (5 bases). V was shortened by 7 bases and J by 7 bases, with 19 bases between the two germline ends. Germline V lookup: CDR1 LNHDA, CDR2 SQIVND (reference sequence). The CDR3 contains 15 residues. The CDR3 bases are TGTGCCAGTAAATCCCCGGGACGCAGTTCTGAAAAACTGTTTTTT. Its protein product is CASKSPGRSSEKLFF.

The rearrangement uses TRBV13 and TRBJ2-1; D gene unclear. The V gene's germline CDR1 is PRHDT and CDR2 FYEKMQ (reference sequence). The CDR3 is made up of 16 amino acids. V was cut by 5 bases and J by 4 bases, with 18 bases left in between. The CDR3 region is CASSPHVLSEYNEQFF. The CDR3 DNA follows: TGTGCCAGCAGCCCCCATGTGTTATCGGAATACAATGAGCAGTTCTTC.

This clonotype is a singleton in its sample. One end of the junction varies from germline; a read error may be responsible. J is TRBJ2-3 and V is TRBV2, with TRBD2 matching 7 bases. This CDR3 spans 17 amino acids. Looked up from germline, CDR1 is SNHLY and CDR2 is FYNNEI. The CDR3 DNA sequence: TGTGCCAGCAGTGAGGTCCCGACCGGGACTATCAGCGGTACGCTGTATTTT. Residues: CASSEVPTGTISGTLYF.

The genes are TRBV6-5 and TRBJ2-5, with TRBD2 identical over 7 bases. CDR1 and CDR2 (germline): MNHEY, SVGAGI. Trimming removed 7 bases from V and 4 bases from J; junction bases left unmatched: 9. The CDR3 runs 14 residues. The CDR3 DNA follows: TGTGCCAGCAATTCGAGCGGGATCCGAGAGACCCAGTACTTC. Translating it yields CASNSSGIRETQYF.

At least ten counts were recorded for this clonotype. The chain recombines TRBV6-1 with TRBJ2-3; no definite D call. Germline CDR1 reads MNHNS; CDR2 reads SASEGT. The V and J ends lost 4 bases and 6 bases respectively, with 14 bases between them. The CDR3 length is 14 residues. The CDR3 reads CASSGAPSLDTQYF. The CDR3 bases are TGTGCCAGCAGTGGAGCCCCCTCATTGGATACGCAGTATTTT.

This clonotype was counted ten times or more. At one end the junction does not follow the germline gene, possibly because of a read error. The chain is built from TRBV12-3 or TRBV12-4 and TRBJ2-7; D is possibly TRBD1 or TRBD2 (5 bases each). The CDR3 length is 14 residues. CDR3 DNA sequence: TGTACCAGCAGTCTCTGGGGGAGCTCCTACGAGCAGTACTTC. This translates into CTSSLWGSSYEQYF.

In the case of this clonotype: This may stem from a read error, because a much larger clone lies one nucleotide away. The rearrangement links TRBV28 to TRBJ2-1; D is unresolved. Germline CDR1 MDHEN, CDR2 SYDVKM. V was shortened by 5 bases and J by 6 bases, with 14 bases between the two germline ends. This CDR3 region has 14 residues. CDR3 sequence: CASSPSLGGNEQFF. As DNA, the CDR3 is TGTGCCAGCAGTCCATCCCTGGGTGGCAATGAGCAGTTCTTC.

This clonotype was seen just once. This CDR3 is missing its conserved last phenylalanine or tryptophan, likely due to a read error. Because the CDR3's place on the DNA is in doubt, the DNA is left out and the CDR3 is given as listed by TCRdb. The rearrangement uses TRBV29-1 and TRBJ2-7; the tabulated D call, TRBD1, remains unverified against the DNA. The CDR3 is 15 amino acids in total, end residues counted. Germline V CDR1 and CDR2: SQVTM, ANQGSEA. The CDR3 spells CSVTGTGVSLRMEYL.

A note on this clonotype: A junction boundary mismatches the germline segment, possibly from a read error. This sequence joins TRBV29-1 and TRBJ2-5; 8 bases match TRBD1. CDR1 is SQVTM and CDR2 is ANQGSEA in the germline V gene. CDR3 size: 15 residues. CDR3 residues: CSVTTGGTSQEAQYF. The CDR3 bases are TGCAGCGTAACCACAGGGGGGACTTCCCAAGAGGCCCAGTACTTC.

This rearrangement joins TRBV7-9 to TRBJ2-7, with 7 nucleotides matching TRBD1. This CDR3 is 14 amino acids long. Germline CDR1 is SEHNR and CDR2 is FQNEAQ (reference sequence). V trimming: 7 bases; J trimming: 3 bases; junction bases outside the gene matches: 9. The CDR3 DNA reads TGTGCCAGCACTTGGGGCGACAGGGACTACGAGCAGTACTTC. This codes for CASTWGDRDYEQYF.

This clonotype was observed a handful of times. Germline and junction disagree at one end, which may indicate a read error. The rearrangement uses TRBV12-3 or TRBV12-4 and TRBJ1-1; 7 bases align to TRBD1. The CDR3 spans 12 residues. The DNA of the CDR3 is TGTGCCAGTAGCCGGGACCTCAGGGGGGCTTTCTTC. This encodes CASSRDLRGAFF.